This T cell receptor (beta chain) was profiled in a study of blood T cell repertoires in COVID-19. Turning to the study itself: Researchers got acute and convalescent COVID-19 samples from the United States, Italy and Spain. T cells, B-cell-depleted T cells, or PBMCs provided the cDNA or gDNA that served as material.

Methods used by the authors: By means of reference gene primer amplification, nucleated cell counts were estimated. Data came from immunoSEQ multiplex PCR; TCRdb stores just in-frame clones and leaves some out. The DNA was the basis for D and trimming; V, J and clone size are from that table. This table holds around 250,000 clones, 85% to 90% found once. The CDR3 is made up of 14 amino acids. The germline gives CDR1 MNHEY, CDR2 SVGAGI. Trimming removed 6 bases from V and 3 bases from J; junction bases left unmatched: 4. This TCR came from a man aged 18 to 30 with active or convalescent COVID-19. The V gene is TRBV6-5, the J gene TRBJ2-3; 9 nucleotides line up with TRBD1. Sequenced sample: peripheral blood. The chain's CDR3 is CASSWDRATDTQYF. The CDR3 DNA reads as TGTGCCAGCAGCTGGGACAGGGCGACAGATACGCAGTATTTT.